The 27 T cell receptor beta chains presented below share a single source sample, sequenced in a study of cytomegalovirus exposure and HLA in healthy donors. PCR primers comprised 60 Vbeta and 13 Jbeta primers. Using immunoSEQ multiplex PCR, the repertoire was profiled, and TCRdb retains in-frame clones only, with some absent. The repertoire holds 130,000 to 150,000 clones, with over 75% as singletons. The specimen sequenced was PBMCs. These receptors were taken from a male donor in good health and CMV-seronegative.

The rearrangement links TRBV5-6 to TRBJ2-2, with 8 bases identical to TRBD1. V was clipped by 4 bases and J by 4 bases; unmatched bases: 9. Looked up from germline, CDR1 is SGHDT and CDR2 is YYEEEE. The CDR3 sequence is 16 residues long. Here the CDR3 DNA reads TGTGCCAGCAGCGTATCCGGGACAGGCATCACCGGGGAGCTGTTTTTT. Translation: CASSVSGTGITGELFF.

CDR3 nucleotides: TGTGCCAGCAGTGGGAGCGGGAGGGCCTACGAGCAGTACTTC. Protein product: CASSGSGRAYEQYF. This chain connects TRBV6-6 to TRBJ2-7; 10 bases fit TRBD2. The CDR3 has 14 amino acids. CDR1 is MNHNY, CDR2 SVGAGI, per germline (reference sequence). With V trimmed by 5 bases and J by 2 bases, 3 bases remained unmatched.

The gene calls are TRBV7-2 and TRBJ2-5; TRBD2 matches at 11 bases. This CDR3 contains 16 residues. In germline, CDR1 is SGHTA, CDR2 FQGNSA. V trimming: 4 bases; J trimming: 5 bases; junction bases outside the gene matches: 9. The CDR3 loop reads CASSSTSGSFIETQYF. The CDR3 DNA is TGTGCCAGCAGCTCAACTAGCGGGAGCTTTATTGAGACCCAGTACTTC.

V gene TRBV4-2 combines with J gene TRBJ1-5; TRBD1 matches at 8 bases. CDR1 is LGHNA, CDR2 YNFKEQ, per germline. CDR3 length equals 14 residues. V lost 5 bases to trimming and J lost 4 bases; unmatched junction nucleotides: 4. The CDR3 DNA follows: TGTGCCAGCAGCGGACAGGGTGGTAATCAGCCCCAGCATTTT. Translated, it gives CASSGQGGNQPQHF.

Written as DNA, the CDR3 is TGTGCCACCACGGGGGTGGGGGACACTGAAGCTTTCTTT. This codes for CATTGVGDTEAFF. The chain recombines TRBV10-3 with TRBJ1-1; TRBD1 is a possible D gene (5 bases). Germline CDR1 and CDR2: ENHRY and SYGVKD. CDR3 length: 13 amino acids. V shed 10 bases and J shed 3 bases, with 15 bases lying between them.

V usage is TRBV10-3 and J usage is TRBJ1-2, with TRBD1 matching over 7 bases. CDR3 length equals 15 residues. Unmatched junction bases numbered 3, after V lost 0 bases and J lost 2 bases. Germline CDR1 ENHRY, CDR2 SYGVKD. CDR3 in amino acids: CAISESTGLNYGYTF. CDR3 DNA sequence: TGTGCCATCAGTGAGTCGACAGGGTTAAACTATGGCTACACCTTC.

This clone showed up just a few times. The chain employs TRBV18 and TRBJ2-5; no definite D call. The germline CDR1 and CDR2 sequences are KGHSH and LQKENI. The CDR3 runs 14 residues. Trimming took off 6 bases at V and 1 base at J, with 12 bases between the two ends. CDR3 in amino acids: CASSLGWSQETQYF. CDR3 DNA sequence: TGTGCCAGCTCGCTCGGGTGGTCCCAAGAGACCCAGTACTTC.

The chain links TRBV7-3 to TRBJ1-1, with D perhaps matching TRBD1 (6 bases). CDR1 is SGHTA and CDR2 is FQGTGA in the germline V gene. The CDR3 spans 14 residues. Trimming removed 2 bases from V and 3 bases from J, with 10 bases in between. CDR3 residues: CASSLSGADTEAFF. Here the CDR3 DNA reads TGTGCCAGCAGCTTATCAGGGGCGGACACTGAAGCTTTCTTT.

The CDR3 is CASSPRGVYAGANVLTF. In DNA form, the CDR3 reads TGTGCCAGCAGCCCCCGGGGGGTTTACGCTGGGGCCAACGTCCTGACTTTC. J is TRBJ2-6 and V is TRBV4-2; TRBD2 matches 7 bases. V was clipped by 4 bases and J by 2 bases; unmatched bases: 8. The germline CDR1 and CDR2 sequences are LGHNA and YNFKEQ. The CDR3 loop spans 17 amino acids.

The rearrangement uses TRBV9 and TRBJ2-5, with 8 bases lining up with TRBD2. CDR1 is SGDLS and CDR2 is YYNGEE in the germline V gene. The J segment lost 4 bases and the V segment lost 0 bases, leaving 8 bases of the junction unmatched. The CDR3 has 16 residues. The CDR3 DNA follows: TGTGCCAGCAGCGTAGTTGGACTAGCCGTAGGAGAGACCCAGTACTTC. It is translated as CASSVVGLAVGETQYF.

The chain couples TRBV4-3 to TRBJ2-3, with a weak D call TRBD1 (5 bases). The CDR3 totals 17 residues. Trimming shortened V by 0 bases and J by 2 bases, and 15 bases separated the two germline ends. Germline-derived CDR1 and CDR2 are LGHNA and YSLEER. CDR3 bases: TGCGCCAGCAGCCAAGATGGGGCCGGGCCAGTCACAGATACGCAGTATTTT. Its protein product is CASSQDGAGPVTDTQYF.

The chain is built from TRBV6-4 and TRBJ2-1; TRBD2 matches at 9 bases. This CDR3 has 16 residues. The trim removed 2 bases at V and 7 bases at J, leaving 9 bases unmatched. Germline assignment: CDR1 MRHNA and CDR2 SNTAGT. In DNA form, the CDR3 reads TGTGCCAGCAGTGACGGCGGAGCGGGGGGAGGGAATGAGCAGTTCTTC. Translating it yields CASSDGGAGGGNEQFF.

The chain is built from TRBV18 and TRBJ2-3; D unresolved. This CDR3 spans 13 amino acids. CDR1 and CDR2 from the germline V gene are KGHSH and LQKENI. Trimming pared 4 bases from V and 3 bases from J, leaving 8 bases between. The CDR3 reads CASSRYLTDTQYF. In nucleotides, the CDR3 is TGTGCCAGCTCACGGTACTTAACAGATACGCAGTATTTT.

V usage is TRBV19 and J usage is TRBJ1-3; D uncertain. CDR3 length: 13 amino acids. The germline V and J ends were trimmed by 6 bases and 0 bases, with 6 bases remaining between them. Germline V gives CDR1 LNHDA, CDR2 SQIVND (reference sequence). CDR3: CASRMSSGNTIYF. CDR3 in DNA: TGTGCCAGTAGAATGAGCTCTGGAAACACCATATATTTT.

The chain has TRBV11-3 and TRBJ2-5; a possible D gene is TRBD1 (7 bases). CDR1 is SGHNT, CDR2 YENEEA, per germline. The length of the CDR3 is 15 residues. CDR3 sequence (DNA): TGTGCTACAGCGTCTGACAGGGAGGTAGAAGAGACCCAGTACTTC. Translated: CATASDREVEETQYF.

The chain links TRBV5-6 to TRBJ2-5; tentative D call: TRBD2 (5 bases). The germline V gene encodes CDR1 SGHDT and CDR2 YYEEEE. This CDR3 has 15 amino acids. V was shortened by 2 bases and J by 4 bases, with 15 bases between the two germline ends. CDR3 in DNA: TGTGCCAGCAGCTTATATACGAGCGGCGGAGAGACCCAGTACTTC. The encoded protein is CASSLYTSGGETQYF.

CDR3: CASIETSIGSYGYTF. CDR3 sequence (DNA): TGTGCCAGCATCGAGACAAGCATCGGCTCCTATGGCTACACCTTC. This rearrangement joins TRBV2 to TRBJ1-2; D uncertain. Germline V lookup: CDR1 SNHLY, CDR2 FYNNEI. The CDR3 contains 15 residues. The V and J ends lost 7 bases and 4 bases respectively, with 19 bases between them.

V is TRBV5-1 and J is TRBJ1-1; the match to TRBD1 covers 7 bases. This CDR3 region has 15 residues. The V gene's germline CDR1 is SGHRS and CDR2 YFSETQ. The ends lost 4 bases at V and 2 bases at J; junction bases unmatched: 8. In nucleotides, the CDR3 is TGCGCCAGCAGCGTTCGGACAGGAGCAAACACTGAAGCTTTCTTT. Encoded protein: CASSVRTGANTEAFF.

The chain carries TRBV2 and TRBJ2-1; 12 bases agree with TRBD2. Germline V gene sequence: CDR1 SNHLY, CDR2 FYNNEI. The V segment lost 5 bases and the J segment 7 bases; nucleotides outside the gene matches: 6. The CDR3 covers 15 residues. CDR3 sequence reads: CASSPLAGGGNEQFF. CDR3 nucleotides: TGTGCCAGCAGTCCACTAGCGGGGGGTGGGAATGAGCAGTTCTTC.

Turning to this clone: The junction departs from the called germline gene at one end, perhaps through a read error. This chain connects TRBV7-9 to TRBJ1-5; D is undetermined. Germline V lookup: CDR1 SEHNR, CDR2 FQNEAQ (reference sequence). CDR3 size: 11 residues. The CDR3 loop reads CSSSSSGPQHF. The CDR3 DNA reads TGTTCCAGCAGCTCCTCGGGGCCCCAGCATTTT. The full variable domain, with the rest looked up from reference TRBV7-9 and TRBJ1-5, is DTGVSQNPRHKITKRGQNVTFRCDPISEHNRLYWYRQTLGQGPEFLTYFQNEAQLEKSRLLSDRFSAERPKGSFSTLEIQRTEQGDSAMYLCSSSSSGPQHFGDGTRLSIL.

The V gene is TRBV6-4, the J gene TRBJ2-7; tentatively, D is TRBD2 (5 bases). CDR1 and CDR2 (germline): MRHNA, SNTAGT. This CDR3 spans 16 amino acids. The ends were cut back, 3 bases at V and 2 bases at J, with 17 bases in the middle. The CDR3 here is CASSESSGKTPYEQYF. The CDR3 nucleotides read TGTGCCAGCAGTGAAAGTTCCGGGAAGACTCCCTACGAGCAGTACTTC.

V usage is TRBV9 and J usage is TRBJ2-1, with TRBD1 as a possible D gene (6 bases). Germline CDR1 reads SGDLS; CDR2 reads YYNGEE. This CDR3 is built from 12 residues. With 3 bases removed from V and 15 bases from J, the gap between germline ends came to 16 bases. DNA of the CDR3: TGTGCCAGCAGCGCAGGGGCTCACCCCCCGTTCTTC. Translation gives CASSAGAHPPFF.

The chain recombines TRBV4-3 with TRBJ1-6, with TRBD1 matching 9 bases. V lost 3 bases and J lost 6; bases outside the gene matches: 3. Germline CDR1 and CDR2: LGHNA and YSLEER. The CDR3 totals 15 residues. CDR3: CASSQGTGINSPLHF. In nucleotides, the CDR3 is TGCGCCAGCAGCCAGGGGACAGGGATTAATTCACCCCTCCACTTT.

The genes are TRBV6-1 and TRBJ1-1; D is undetermined. The V gene lost 4 bases and the J gene lost 1 base, with 13 bases spanning the gap. Germline assignment: CDR1 MNHNS and CDR2 SASEGT. This CDR3 is built from 15 residues. CDR3 amino acids: CASSVLTKPNTEAFF. The DNA for the CDR3 is TGTGCCAGCAGTGTTTTGACAAAACCGAACACTGAAGCTTTCTTT.

The chain links TRBV28 to TRBJ2-3, with D unclear. Looked up from germline, CDR1 is MDHEN and CDR2 is SYDVKM. The CDR3 is 12 residues long. V lost 6 bases to trimming and J lost 5 bases, with 9 bases between them. CDR3 in amino acids: CASRGKVDTQYF. The CDR3 nucleotides read TGTGCCAGCAGGGGCAAGGTAGATACGCAGTATTTT.

This chain connects TRBV9 to TRBJ2-1; 8 nucleotides agree with TRBD1. The V gene's germline CDR1 is SGDLS and CDR2 YYNGEE. The CDR3 is made up of 17 amino acids. Germline trimming cut 1 base from V and 6 bases from J; bases unmatched to any gene: 12. Here the CDR3 DNA reads TGTGCCAGCAGCGTAAGGGGAACAGGGGGGATCTCCAATGAGCAGTTCTTC. Amino acids: CASSVRGTGGISNEQFF.

The chain links TRBV19 to TRBJ2-3; 9 bases line up with TRBD2. With V trimmed by 3 bases and J by 2 bases, 3 bases remained unmatched. There are 15 residues in the CDR3. Germline V CDR1 and CDR2: LNHDA, SQIVND (reference sequence). The CDR3 coding sequence is TGTGCCAGTAGTATGAGACTAGCGGACACAGATACGCAGTATTTT. Its protein is CASSMRLADTDTQYF.